These T cell receptor beta chains were read from a single sample in a study of T cell changes during pregnancy in multiple sclerosis. Only in-frame clones appear in the TCRdb table, and some are missing; sequencing was by immunoSEQ multiplex PCR. This table has about 76,000 clones, roughly 92% appearing once. The sequencing used peripheral blood, collected after pregnancy. The source of these receptors is a female donor in good health, enrolled as a control in a pregnancy study. Both conserved end residues are part of each CDR3. A D gene is named only where the DNA matches it firmly. Clone size is not always given. Where it is, it says once, few, many or a class for expanded clones.

V gene	D gene	J gene	clone size	CDR3 DNA	CDR3 protein
TRBV30	.	TRBJ1-2	.	TGTGCCTGGAGTCCCGGGTTTCGGGGTGGCTACACCTTC	CAWSPGFRGGYTF
TRBV15	TRBD1	TRBJ2-3	.	TGTGCCACCAGCAGAGATATTGTGACAGGGGGCGGTACGCAGTATTTT	CATSRDIVTGGGTQYF
TRBV10-1	TRBD1	TRBJ2-7	.	TGCGCCAGCAGTGAGTCCCGGGACAGGGACGAGCAGTACTTC	CASSESRDRDEQYF
TRBV19	TRBD1	TRBJ1-5	.	TGTGCCAGTAATCACGGACAGGGTTACCAGCCCCAGCATTTT	CASNHGQGYQPQHF
TRBV28	TRBD1	TRBJ2-1	.	TGTGCCAGCAGTTTCCGGGACAGGATGATGAATGAGCAGTTCTTC	CASSFRDRMMNEQFF
TRBV29-1	.	TRBJ1-1	.	TGCAGCGTTACAGAAGTGGAAAACACTGAAGCTTTCTTT	CSVTEVENTEAFF
TRBV7-3	.	TRBJ2-1	once	TGTGCCAGCAGCAGAAGCGGGTACTCCTACAATGAGCAGTTCTTC	CASSRSGYSYNEQFF
TRBV10-2	TRBD2	TRBJ2-1	.	TGCGCCAGCAGTGACAAGCGGGGGGCGGGCAATGAGCAGTTCTTC	CASSDKRGAGNEQFF
TRBV6-4	TRBD1	TRBJ2-3	.	TGTGCCAGCAGTGAGGCAGGGGGCAACACAGATACGCAGTATTTT	CASSEAGGNTDTQYF
TRBV5-1	TRBD1	TRBJ1-1	.	TGCGCCAGCAGCCCGGACAGGGCGAACACTGAAGCTTTCTTT	CASSPDRANTEAFF
TRBV19	TRBD2	TRBJ2-7	once	TGTGCCAGTAGTAATGCTAGCGGGTCCTACGAGCAGTACTTC	CASSNASGSYEQYF
TRBV6-4	TRBD1	TRBJ2-2	.	TGTGCCAGTAAGAAAACTTGGGACAGTCTGGTTCCCGGGGAGCTGTTTTTT	CASKKTWDSLVPGELFF
TRBV7-2	.	TRBJ2-5	once	TGTGCCAGCAGCTTAATTAGAGAGACCCAGTACTTC	CASSLIRETQYF
TRBV9	.	TRBJ1-6	.	TGTGCCAGCAGCCCGGGAGATGTTATAACCTATAATTCACCCCTCCACTTT	CASSPGDVITYNSPLHF
TRBV10-2	.	TRBJ2-3	.	TGCGCCAGCAGTGAGCCTGGCGGGGAGAGCACAGATACGCAGTATTTT	CASSEPGGESTDTQYF